The rows below give T cell receptor beta chains drawn from one sample of a study of blood T cell repertoires in COVID-19. Method: immunoSEQ multiplex PCR; TCRdb's copy keeps in-frame clones and lacks some. The sample consists of about 370,000 clones, 80% to 90% of them appearing once. Sample: peripheral blood. Receptors originate from a young woman with COVID-19, enrolled during active disease. The CDR3 runs from the conserved cysteine through the conserved F or W. The D gene is left open where the match is weak. Not all rows give a size; the values are once, few, many and, for expanded clones, a class.

J gene	D gene	V gene	clone size	CDR3 protein	CDR3 DNA
TRBJ1-4	-	TRBV4-3	once	CASSPRGRANEKLFF	TGCGCCAGCAGCCCCCGGGGGAGGGCGAATGAAAAACTGTTTTTT
TRBJ1-6	-	TRBV7-9	-	CASSLGGQLSPLHF	TGTGCCAGCAGCTTAGGCGGACAGCTCTCACCCCTCCACTTT
TRBJ2-5	TRBD2	TRBV5-1	-	CASSSLAGTQETQYF	TGCGCCAGCAGCTCACTAGCGGGCACCCAAGAGACCCAGTACTTC
TRBJ2-1	TRBD2	TRBV19	once	CTSAEGLAGTDEQFF	TGTACCAGCGCCGAGGGACTAGCGGGAACCGATGAGCAGTTCTTC
TRBJ1-1	TRBD1	TRBV4-3	-	CASSQAGTGPLNTEAFF	TGCGCCAGCAGCCAAGCCGGGACAGGGCCTTTGAACACTGAAGCTTTCTTT
TRBJ1-3	-	TRBV7-6	-	CASSLSTFSSGNTIYF	TGTGCCAGCAGCTTAAGTACCTTTAGCTCTGGAAACACCATATATTTT
TRBJ2-2	-	TRBV20-1	-	CSASGRTYTGELFF	TGCAGTGCTAGTGGCAGGACATACACCGGGGAGCTGTTTTTT
TRBJ2-3	-	TRBV18	-	CASSPPSGGKQYF	TGTGCCAGCTCACCACCGTCCGGGGGAAAGCAGTATTTT
TRBJ2-5	TRBD2	TRBV10-3	-	CAIRLTSEETQYF	TGTGCCATCAGATTGACTAGCGAAGAGACCCAGTACTTC
TRBJ2-2	-	TRBV5-4	-	CASSLAGVITGELFF	TGTGCCAGCAGCTTGGCGGGGGTTATCACCGGGGAGCTGTTTTTT
TRBJ1-1	TRBD1	TRBV10-3	-	CAITDRGQAEAFF	TGTGCCATCACAGACAGGGGGCAGGCTGAAGCTTTCTTT
TRBJ1-1	TRBD1	TRBV27	once	CASSYRGPTEAFF	TGTGCCAGCAGTTATAGGGGGCCCACTGAAGCTTTCTTT
TRBJ2-1	TRBD2	TRBV7-9	-	CASSLVRGKRNEQFF	TGTGCCAGCAGCTTAGTGCGGGGGAAGAGGAATGAGCAGTTCTTC
TRBJ1-4	-	TRBV15	-	CATSRDRGTNEKLFF	TGTGCCACCAGCAGAGACCGAGGAACTAATGAAAAACTGTTTTTT
TRBJ1-2	-	TRBV29-1	-	CSVVSGEGYTF	TGCAGCGTTGTTTCCGGGGAAGGCTACACCTTC
TRBJ1-6	-	TRBV6-5	-	CASSYWQGGSPLHF	TGTGCCAGCAGTTATTGGCAGGGAGGCTCACCCCTCCACTTT
TRBJ2-1	-	TRBV24-1	-	CATSDSGVATMRQFF	TGTGCCACCAGTGATTCAGGGGTAGCTACAATGAGGCAGTTCTTC
TRBJ1-6	-	TRBV7-2	-	CASSLEASPYNSPLHF	TGTGCCAGCAGCTTAGAAGCTTCCCCTTATAATTCACCCCTCCACTTT
TRBJ1-2	TRBD1	TRBV30	-	CACTGGWDYGYTF	TGTGCCTGTACAGGGGGCTGGGACTATGGCTACACCTTC
TRBJ1-2	-	TRBV13	-	CASSSGNRGGSDYGYTF	TGTGCCAGCAGCTCCGGCAACCGGGGGGGGTCGGACTATGGCTACACCTTC
TRBJ2-2	-	TRBV7-9	-	CASSYKTGELFF	TGTGCCAGCAGCTATAAAACCGGGGAGCTGTTTTTT
TRBJ1-5	-	TRBV28	once	CASSFLEGTFGGRKQPQHF	TGTGCCAGCAGTTTTTTGGAGGGTACGTTTGGGGGGAGAAAACAGCCCCAGCATTTT
TRBJ1-3	TRBD1	TRBV28	-	CASSEQGAGSGNTIYF	TGTGCCAGCAGTGAACAGGGGGCGGGTTCGGGAAACACCATATATTTT
TRBJ1-5	-	TRBV19	-	CASSRSPDSAAGNQPQHF	TGTGCCAGTAGCCGCAGTCCGGACAGTGCGGCGGGCAATCAGCCCCAGCATTTT
TRBJ1-1	TRBD1	TRBV6-2/TRBV6-3	-	CASSYGTARRNTEAFF	TGTGCCAGCAGTTACGGGACAGCTAGGCGGAACACTGAAGCTTTCTTT
TRBJ2-1	TRBD1	TRBV5-1	-	CASSLGDRGLYNEQFF	TGCGCCAGCAGCTTGGGGGACAGGGGGCTTTACAATGAGCAGTTCTTC
TRBJ2-1	TRBD2	TRBV6-4	-	CATQDGTSNEQFF	TGTGCCACCCAAGACGGGACTAGTAATGAGCAGTTCTTC
TRBJ2-1	TRBD2	TRBV18	-	CASSGISGTYNEQFF	TGTGCCAGCTCAGGTATTAGCGGGACCTACAATGAGCAGTTCTTC
TRBJ2-7	TRBD2	TRBV7-8	-	CASSPPWAGGNEQYF	TGTGCCAGCAGCCCCCCTTGGGCGGGGGGGAACGAGCAGTACTTC
TRBJ2-1	TRBD2	TRBV28	once	CASSPLSGMSDEQFF	TGTGCCAGCAGTCCCCTAAGCGGGATGTCAGATGAGCAGTTCTTC
TRBJ1-2	-	TRBV6-1	-	CASSDERGPYGYTF	TGTGCCAGCAGTGACGAGCGGGGCCCCTATGGCTACACCTTC
TRBJ1-2	-	TRBV10-1	-	CASSVQGPYGYTF	TGCGCCAGCAGTGTACAGGGTCCTTATGGCTACACCTTC
TRBJ1-5	-	TRBV9	-	CASSAYSENQPQHF	TGTGCCAGCAGCGCTTACAGTGAGAATCAGCCCCAGCATTTT
TRBJ2-5	-	TRBV28	-	CASSPYRVRETQYF	TGTGCCAGCAGTCCGTACAGGGTTCGGGAGACCCAGTACTTC
TRBJ1-5	-	TRBV6-4	-	CASSGTAGNQPQHF	TGTGCCAGCAGCGGGACCGCGGGGAATCAGCCCCAGCATTTT